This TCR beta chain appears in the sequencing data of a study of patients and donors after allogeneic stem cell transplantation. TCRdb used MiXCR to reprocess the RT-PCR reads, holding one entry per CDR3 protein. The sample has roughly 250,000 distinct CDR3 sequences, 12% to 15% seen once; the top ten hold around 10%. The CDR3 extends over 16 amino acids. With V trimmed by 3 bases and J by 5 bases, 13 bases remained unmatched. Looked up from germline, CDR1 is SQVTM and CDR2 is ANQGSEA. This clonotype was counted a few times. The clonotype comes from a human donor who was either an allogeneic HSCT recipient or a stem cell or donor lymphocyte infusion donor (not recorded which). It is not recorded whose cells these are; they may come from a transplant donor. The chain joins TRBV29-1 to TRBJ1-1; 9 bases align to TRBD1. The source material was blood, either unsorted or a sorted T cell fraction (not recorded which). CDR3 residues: CSVEGGQGRKMTEAFF. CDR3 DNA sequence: TGCAGCGTTGAGGGGGGACAGGGCAGAAAAATGACTGAAGCTTTCTTT.